This entry is about one TCR beta chain. The clone's antigen remains unknown. Just one base apart from a much larger clone, this may be a read error. These data originate in a study of identical twins (dated by TCRdb to 2016 to 2017). At the level of the whole study: To test whether fetal clonotypes persist, this study deep-sequenced TCR alpha and beta repertoires from monozygotic twins, from unrelated adults of various ages, and from cord blood. To rule out contamination, the twin experiments were replicated at different times with different library preparation protocols. The study at large found these results: Invariant T cells such as MAIT and iNKT could partly confound zero-insertion analyses, though diverse VJ usage argued against this for most clonotypes. Fewer insertions were carried by abundant cord blood beta clonotypes, a similar but weaker trend appeared in young adult naive repertoires, and no such trend appeared in memory repertoires. Out-of-frame TCR alpha sharing in monozygotic twins was systematically underestimated by recombination models, whereas sharing between unrelated individuals was in agreement with the recombination models. Compared with coincidental sharing between unrelated individuals, an excess of low generation-probability sequences was observed among out-of-frame TCR alpha sequences shared between twins. The excess sharing between twins in beta out-of-frame sequences was weaker because fewer shared sequences reduced the signal-to-noise ratio. Because the same donors could not be followed over many years, conclusions were based on cross-sectional statistical analysis.

The CDR3 contains 15 residues, cysteine and phenylalanine counted. Only the CDR3 region is kept as DNA, spanning 45 bases read in frame from base 1. CDR1 is given as SGHRS and CDR2 as YFSETQ, both from the germline V gene. Every donor in the study was a healthy Caucasian. Three pairs of female monozygotic twins, all aged about 18 to 30 years, were included in the twin cohort. Peripheral blood mononuclear cells were the source from which RNA for the TCR libraries was isolated. The library was prepared using 5' RACE. TCRdb records Illumina HiSeq 2000 as the sequencer. Template switching added a universal primer binding site, and the final cDNA carried a unique molecular identifier that allowed TCR cDNA molecules to be counted accurately. Specific primers in the conserved constant-segment region were used to synthesize first-strand cDNA for the TCR alpha and beta chains. To control for contamination, each cDNA library was double barcoded with a SMART-Mk sample barcode plus Illumina barcodes. TruSeq adapter sequences and Illumina sample barcodes were added in two successive PCR steps. The Illumina HiSeq platform was used with custom primers to sequence TCR alpha and beta cDNA libraries. The paper's processing steps were these. Unique molecular identifiers were extracted from raw reads with MiGEC, and CDR3 positions were determined with MiXCR. For each individual, recombination models were inferred using an EM algorithm with the repgenHMM and IGoR tools. The analysis of shared clonotypes was done with the tcR package in R, with sharing normalized by the product of cloneset sizes. To study raw recombination without the effects of thymic and clonal selection, out-of-frame nonproductive sequences were analyzed. In-frame beta chains were kept once TCRdb had trimmed the public reads at Q25 with fastp and called clones with MiXCR. For every CDR3 protein sequence, its rows merge into one entry that carries the most common genes and DNA. TCRdb, not the original authors, processed these V and J calls. The sample contains approximately 590,000 distinct CDR3 sequences, 7.5% to 10% of them found a single time. Roughly 3% of the sample is in the top ten clones.

The sample was also linked to a second study, of yellow fever vaccine responses in identical twins. The second study's authors report: According to the authors, in identical twins the way T cells responded to vaccination appeared partly convergent and partly personalized. In identical twins, the study followed T cell clones that responded to the vaccine with precision.

The TCR originated in a woman aged 18-29 years in good health. Sample: PBMCs. The chain was built from TRBV5-1 and TRBJ2-2, with TRBD1 perhaps the D gene, on 6 matching bases. DNA sequence: TGCGCCAGCAGCTACAGGGTTTTGAACACCAGGGAGCTGTTTTTT. Translated, it reads CASSYRVLNTRELFF. With all but the CDR3 taken from the reference TRBV5-1 and TRBJ2-2 genes, the full variable domain is: KAGVTQTPRYLIKTRGQQVTLSCSPISGHRSVSWYQQTPGQGLQFLFEYFSETQRNKGNFPGRFSGRQFSNSRSEMNVSTLELGDSALYLCASSYRVLNTRELFFGEGSRLTVL.